Following are 9 T cell receptor beta chains from one sample sequenced in a study of blood T cells in healthy people across ages. The second PCR ran about 6 to 12 cycles with a sample-barcoded 5' primer and J-beta primers. TCRdb re-analysed the 5' RACE reads in MiXCR, keeping a single row per CDR3 protein. The table lists 650,000 to 1,000,000 distinct CDR3 sequences, roughly 34% of them singletons. Sequencing input: blood. The source of these receptors is a man aged 18 to 30 in good health.

The chain uses TRBV7-2 and TRBJ2-3; D is ambiguous. The CDR3 has 16 amino acids. Germline V gene lookup returns CDR1 SGHTA and CDR2 FQGNSA. V lost 5 bases and J lost 0, with 15 bases in between. CDR3 nucleotide sequence: TGTGCCAGCAGCCCCCAAAGGTCTCTTAGCACAGATACGCAGTATTTT. This translates into CASSPQRSLSTDTQYF.

The CDR3 nucleotides read TGTGCCAGCAGCCAAGATCCCCCGGGGAGCTCCTACGAGCAGTACTTC. This gives the protein CASSQDPPGSSYEQYF. The rearrangement uses TRBV4-2 and TRBJ2-7; weak D call: TRBD2 (5 bases). The CDR3 is 16 amino acids. V dropped 0 bases and J dropped 0 bases, with 12 bases sitting between them. Germline CDR1 is LGHNA and CDR2 is YNFKEQ.

The chain uses TRBV28 and TRBJ2-6; possible D gene TRBD1, 5 bases. Trimming removed 1 base from V and 2 bases from J, with 9 bases in between. The CDR3 is 16 amino acids. Germline assignment: CDR1 MDHEN and CDR2 SYDVKM. The CDR3 bases are TGTGCCAGCAGTTTATCAGGGTTTGCTGGGGCCAACGTCCTGACTTTC. It translates to CASSLSGFAGANVLTF.

This clonotype was seen a handful of times. J is TRBJ1-1 and V is TRBV7-2; the D is unclear. Germline CDR1 is SGHTA and CDR2 is FQGNSA. There are 14 residues in the CDR3. Trimming shortened V by 4 bases and J by 11 bases, and 20 bases separated the two germline ends. The chain's CDR3 is CASSSRLINSEAFF. DNA for the CDR3: TGTGCCAGCAGCTCCCGACTGATAAATTCCGAGGCTTTCTTT.

This chain connects TRBV6-5 to TRBJ2-3; 7 nucleotides match TRBD1. CDR3 size: 16 residues. V was pared by 2 bases and J by 4 bases, with 9 bases of the junction left unmatched. CDR1 and CDR2 (germline): MNHEY, SVGAGI. For the CDR3, the DNA is TGTGCCAGCAGTTACACCCTGACAGGGACCCCAGATACGCAGTATTTT. This gives the protein CASSYTLTGTPDTQYF.

The CDR3 coding sequence is TGCAGTGCCCCCCCACGGGGCCGGGGAATTGAGCAGTTCTTC. Translating gives CSAPPRGRGIEQFF. This sequence joins TRBV20-1 and TRBJ2-1; D possibly uses TRBD1 or TRBD2 (5 bases each). V was trimmed by 6 bases and J by 9 bases, leaving 21 bases between them. CDR3 size: 14 residues. From germline, CDR1 is DFQATT and CDR2 SNEGSKA (reference sequence).

Regarding this clonotype: Mismatch with germline at one junction end may stem from a read error. This chain joins TRBV10-3 and TRBJ2-7, with 7 bases fitting TRBD1. This CDR3 contains 16 residues. The V gene's germline CDR1 is ENHRY and CDR2 SYGVKD. CDR3 sequence reads: CAISGSRQGYSYERYF. CDR3 nucleotide sequence: TGTGCCATCAGTGGGAGTCGACAGGGATACTCCTACGAGCGGTACTTC.

This clonotype has a handful of counts. The V call is TRBV7-9, the J call TRBJ1-1; 7 bases are a match to TRBD1. The CDR3 has 14 amino acids. V gave up 5 bases and J gave up 7 bases; unmatched junction bases: 10. The germline V gene has CDR1 SEHNR and CDR2 FQNEAQ (reference sequence). The CDR3 sequence: CASSPTGEDYEAFF. DNA of the CDR3: TGTGCCAGCAGCCCAACAGGGGAGGACTATGAAGCTTTCTTT.

This chain connects TRBV29-1 to TRBJ2-4; D is undetermined. The J call may be in error: the DNA end matches TRBJ2-7 better. Germline lookup yields CDR1 SQVTM and CDR2 ANQGSEA. The CDR3 is 14 residues long. CDR3 protein: CSVNLRARPYEQYF. The CDR3 DNA sequence: TGCAGCGTTAACTTAAGGGCGCGCCCCTACGAGCAGTACTTC.